Below, 24 T cell receptor beta chains from the same sample are listed, as sequenced in a study of T cell responses to AZD1222 COVID-19 vaccine. Measured with immunoSEQ multiplex PCR; TCRdb has only the in-frame clones, and not every one. The table has 150,000 to 200,000 clones, roughly 90% seen once. Here the sequenced sample was peripheral blood, taken on day 0 of AZD1222 vaccination. The source is an adult in good health.

The chain combines TRBV7-9 with TRBJ2-7, with D unclear. V lost 1 base, J lost 1 base, and 8 bases lay in between. Germline V gene lookup returns CDR1 SEHNR and CDR2 FQNEAQ (reference sequence). The CDR3 consists of 14 residues. The CDR3 is CASSLGRTSYEQYF. CDR3 nucleotides: TGTGCCAGCAGCTTAGGTCGTACTTCCTACGAGCAGTACTTC.

V and J are TRBV28 and TRBJ1-3; maybe TRBD1 (5 bases). V was clipped by 3 bases and J by 11 bases, with 8 bases between them. CDR1 MDHEN and CDR2 SYDVKM come from the germline V gene. The CDR3 covers 11 residues. CDR3 loop: CASSFGGPIYF. CDR3 in DNA: TGTGCCAGCAGTTTTGGGGGACCCATATATTTT. The variable domain in full, completed from reference TRBV28 and TRBJ1-3, reads DVKVTQSSRYLVKRTGEKVFLECVQDMDHENMFWYRQDPGLGLRLIYFSYDVKMKEKGDIPEGYSVSREKKERFSLILESASTNQTSMYLCASSFGGPIYFGEGSWLTVV.

The rearrangement joins TRBV5-6 to TRBJ2-7; D ambiguous. CDR3 size: 14 residues. Per the germline V gene, CDR1 is SGHDT and CDR2 is YYEEEE. V gave up 0 bases and J gave up 2 bases, with 9 bases separating them. The CDR3 here is CASSLGNKAYEQYF. The CDR3 DNA reads TGTGCCAGCAGCTTGGGAAACAAAGCCTACGAGCAGTACTTC.

The chain couples TRBV19 to TRBJ2-7, with a possible D match to TRBD2 (7 bases). Per the germline V gene, CDR1 is LNHDA and CDR2 is SQIVND (reference sequence). The CDR3 loop spans 17 amino acids. V lost 1 base to trimming and J lost 5 bases, with 21 bases between them. The chain's CDR3 is CASSIGSGTGGRNEQYF. The CDR3 nucleotides read TGTGCCAGTAGTATAGGTTCCGGGACGGGGGGCCGCAACGAGCAGTACTTC.

The chain is built from TRBV7-2 and TRBJ2-1; 8 bases fit TRBD2. Germline CDR1 SGHTA, CDR2 FQGNSA. The CDR3 contains 15 residues. J gave up 4 bases and V 0 bases, and 2 bases lay outside the gene matches. As DNA, the CDR3 is TGTGCCAGCAGCTTAGCAGCGGGGGCTTACAATGAGCAGTTCTTC. As protein: CASSLAAGAYNEQFF.

J is TRBJ1-3 and V is TRBV5-4; TRBD1 aligns across 7 bases. Germline-derived CDR1 and CDR2 are SGHNT and YYREEE (reference sequence). The CDR3 has 14 residues. The V segment lost 4 bases and the J segment 0 bases; nucleotides outside the gene matches: 1. The CDR3 reads CASSRDSSGNTIYF. The DNA of the CDR3 is TGTGCCAGCAGCAGGGACAGCTCTGGAAACACCATATATTTT.

The chain employs TRBV2 and TRBJ2-2; 8 nucleotides match TRBD2. Losses at the gene ends were 6 bases for V and 2 bases for J; bases not matched to a gene: 5. Germline V gene lookup returns CDR1 SNHLY and CDR2 FYNNEI. The CDR3 is made up of 15 amino acids. CDR3 coding DNA: TGTGCCAGCAGCATGCGGGGGGCAAACACCGGGGAGCTGTTTTTT. Amino acids: CASSMRGANTGELFF. Full variable domain (rest looked up from reference TRBV2 and TRBJ2-2): EPEVTQTPSHQVTQMGQEVILRCVPISNHLYFYWYRQILGQKVEFLVSFYNNEISEKSEIFDDQFSVERPDGSNFTLKIRSTKLEDSAMYFCASSMRGANTGELFFGEGSRLTVL.

This clone was counted once. The chain has TRBV29-1 and TRBJ1-2; 7 bases line up with TRBD1. The CDR3 runs to 10 residues. The V and J ends lost 6 bases and 5 bases, in that order; junction bases with no gene match: 0. Germline CDR1 is SQVTM and CDR2 is ANQGSEA. CDR3 region: CSVGQYGYTF. CDR3 nucleotide sequence: TGCAGCGTGGGACAGTATGGCTACACCTTC.

The chain employs TRBV27 and TRBJ2-3; weak D call: TRBD2 (5 bases). The germline CDR1 and CDR2 sequences are MNHEY and SMNVEV (reference sequence). The CDR3 loop spans 15 amino acids. The V gene lost 3 bases and the J gene lost 2 bases, with 12 bases spanning the gap. This chain's CDR3 is CASSLSRVSTDTQYF. Written as DNA, the CDR3 is TGTGCCAGCAGTTTGTCGAGGGTTTCCACAGATACGCAGTATTTT.

The V and J genes are TRBV21-1 and TRBJ2-5. TRBV21-1 is a pseudogene segment. The CDR3 contains 16 residues. CDR3 nucleotide sequence: TGTGCCAGCAGCAAACTCCTCAAGGGTGGGGAAGAGACCCAGTACTTC. This sequence encodes CASSKLLKGGEETQYF.

The chain is built from TRBV11-2 and TRBJ2-1, with D possibly being TRBD2 (5 bases). This CDR3 spans 15 amino acids. Trimming cost V 2 bases and J 2 bases, with 10 bases left between them. The V gene's germline CDR1 is SGHAT and CDR2 FQNNGV. The CDR3 region has the DNA TGTGCCAGCAGCTTATACGAGAGGGCCTACAATGAGCAGTTCTTC. Translated: CASSLYERAYNEQFF.

This chain uses TRBV20-1 with TRBJ2-5; no clear D gene. The germline V and J ends were trimmed by 6 bases and 5 bases, with 10 bases remaining between them. The CDR3 extends over 11 amino acids. From germline, CDR1 is DFQATT and CDR2 SNEGSKA (reference sequence). The CDR3 coding sequence is TGCAGTGCCACGTCCAGGGAGACCCAGTACTTC. Translated, it gives CSATSRETQYF.

The chain combines TRBV5-1 with TRBJ1-1; D is ambiguous. Trimming removed 3 bases from V and 0 bases from J, with 6 bases in between. The germline V gene has CDR1 SGHRS and CDR2 YFSETQ. The CDR3 contains 13 residues. CDR3 loop: CASSSEVNTEAFF. The CDR3 nucleotides are TGCGCCAGCAGCTCTGAAGTGAACACTGAAGCTTTCTTT.

The rearrangement uses TRBV3-1 (or the pseudogene TRBV3-2) and TRBJ2-6; D is ambiguous. The V end was cut by 4 bases, the J end by 3 bases, with 7 bases between. The CDR3 spans 14 residues. The V gene's germline CDR1 is LGHDT and CDR2 YNNKEL (reference sequence). This CDR3 reads CASSPGGGANVLTF. The CDR3 region has the DNA TGTGCCAGCAGCCCGGGTGGTGGGGCCAACGTCCTGACTTTC.

The chain recombines TRBV7-2 with TRBJ1-1, with D perhaps matching TRBD1 (5 bases). The germline CDR1 and CDR2 sequences are SGHTA and FQGNSA. The CDR3 runs to 16 residues. Trimming removed 4 bases from V and 1 base from J, with 16 bases in between. CDR3 in amino acids: CASSSQTGTANTEAFF. The CDR3 DNA is TGTGCCAGCAGCTCACAAACCGGGACGGCGAACACTGAAGCTTTCTTT.

As DNA, the CDR3 is TGTGCCAGCAGTCAATCGACGGGGGGTAGTCATTCACCCCTCCACTTT. It is translated as CASSQSTGGSHSPLHF. The genes are TRBV2 and TRBJ1-6, with D perhaps TRBD1 (5 bases). This CDR3 is built from 16 residues. V lost 5 bases and J 8 bases, leaving 19 bases between the germline ends. Germline CDR1 reads SNHLY; CDR2 reads FYNNEI.

V gene TRBV7-9 combines with J gene TRBJ1-6; no definite D call. The CDR3 spans 17 residues. Trimming left V 5 bases short and J 0 bases short, with 14 bases between. Germline V CDR1 and CDR2: SEHNR, FQNEAQ (reference sequence). The CDR3 bases are TGTGCCAGCAGCCCTCCCGGGTTGAGCTCCTATAATTCACCCCTCCACTTT. Translating gives CASSPPGLSSYNSPLHF.

The chain carries TRBV27 and TRBJ1-5, with 9 bases that match TRBD1. The junction had 19 bases not matched to a gene; V was cut back by 4 bases and J by 6 bases. The V gene's germline CDR1 is MNHEY and CDR2 SMNVEV (reference sequence). The CDR3 runs 19 residues. CDR3 DNA: TGTGCCAGCAGTTCCCAAACAGGGGGCAGGGTATCTTATGGTCAGCCCCAGCATTTT. It translates to CASSSQTGGRVSYGQPQHF.

The rearrangement uses TRBV9 and TRBJ1-3; 7 bases fit TRBD1. This CDR3 spans 14 amino acids. The ends lost 1 base at V and 2 bases at J; junction bases unmatched: 0. Germline lookup yields CDR1 SGDLS and CDR2 YYNGEE. For the CDR3, the DNA is TGTGCCAGCAGCGTAACAGGGGCTGGAAACACCATATATTTT. Its translation is CASSVTGAGNTIYF.

This chain connects TRBV9 to TRBJ1-6, with a possible D match to TRBD1 (5 bases). This CDR3 region has 12 residues. Between the trimmed V and J ends, which lost 10 bases and 10 bases, there was a span of 15 bases. Germline CDR1 and CDR2: SGDLS and YYNGEE. CDR3 in amino acids: CAPGWEGSPLHF. The CDR3, as DNA: TGTGCCCCGGGTTGGGAGGGGTCACCCCTCCACTTT.

This clone was seen only a few times. The chain is built from TRBV11-1 and TRBJ1-4; the D is unclear. Germline CDR1 reads SGHAT; CDR2 reads FQDESV (reference sequence). The CDR3 contains 13 residues. Trimming removed 1 base at V and 5 bases at J, with 5 bases between. The CDR3 sequence is CASSLGWNEKLFF. Written as DNA, the CDR3 is TGTGCCAGCAGCTTAGGATGGAATGAAAAACTGTTTTTT.

The chain has TRBV28 and TRBJ1-2, with TRBD1 as a possible D gene (5 bases). V gave up 10 bases and J gave up 4 bases, with 16 bases separating them. The CDR3 is 13 residues long. Looked up from germline, CDR1 is MDHEN and CDR2 is SYDVKM. This CDR3 is CATQTENFYGYTF. CDR3 DNA sequence: TGTGCCACCCAGACAGAAAATTTCTATGGCTACACCTTC.

This sequence joins TRBV3-1 (or the pseudogene TRBV3-2) and TRBJ2-1, with D possibly matching TRBD1 (6 bases). The CDR3 loop spans 16 amino acids. Germline V gene lookup returns CDR1 LGHDT and CDR2 YNNKEL (reference sequence). Between the trimmed V and J ends, which lost 0 bases and 6 bases, there was a span of 15 bases. This CDR3 is CASSQDTYRGINEQFF. The CDR3 bases are TGTGCCAGCAGCCAAGATACATATAGGGGGATCAATGAGCAGTTCTTC.

The genes are TRBV7-9 and TRBJ1-1; D is unresolved. There are 16 residues in the CDR3. Deletions cut 1 base from V and 2 bases from J, with 14 bases between. The germline V gene encodes CDR1 SEHNR and CDR2 FQNEAQ (reference sequence). The CDR3 DNA sequence: TGTGCCAGCAGCTTAGGTGTGGGAAGGGCCAACACTGAAGCTTTCTTT. Protein product: CASSLGVGRANTEAFF. The full variable domain, in which reference TRBV7-9 and TRBJ1-1 provide the parts outside the CDR3, is DTGVSQNPRHKITKRGQNVTFRCDPISEHNRLYWYRQTLGQGPEFLTYFQNEAQLEKSRLLSDRFSAERPKGSFSTLEIQRTEQGDSAMYLCASSLGVGRANTEAFFGQGTRLTVV.